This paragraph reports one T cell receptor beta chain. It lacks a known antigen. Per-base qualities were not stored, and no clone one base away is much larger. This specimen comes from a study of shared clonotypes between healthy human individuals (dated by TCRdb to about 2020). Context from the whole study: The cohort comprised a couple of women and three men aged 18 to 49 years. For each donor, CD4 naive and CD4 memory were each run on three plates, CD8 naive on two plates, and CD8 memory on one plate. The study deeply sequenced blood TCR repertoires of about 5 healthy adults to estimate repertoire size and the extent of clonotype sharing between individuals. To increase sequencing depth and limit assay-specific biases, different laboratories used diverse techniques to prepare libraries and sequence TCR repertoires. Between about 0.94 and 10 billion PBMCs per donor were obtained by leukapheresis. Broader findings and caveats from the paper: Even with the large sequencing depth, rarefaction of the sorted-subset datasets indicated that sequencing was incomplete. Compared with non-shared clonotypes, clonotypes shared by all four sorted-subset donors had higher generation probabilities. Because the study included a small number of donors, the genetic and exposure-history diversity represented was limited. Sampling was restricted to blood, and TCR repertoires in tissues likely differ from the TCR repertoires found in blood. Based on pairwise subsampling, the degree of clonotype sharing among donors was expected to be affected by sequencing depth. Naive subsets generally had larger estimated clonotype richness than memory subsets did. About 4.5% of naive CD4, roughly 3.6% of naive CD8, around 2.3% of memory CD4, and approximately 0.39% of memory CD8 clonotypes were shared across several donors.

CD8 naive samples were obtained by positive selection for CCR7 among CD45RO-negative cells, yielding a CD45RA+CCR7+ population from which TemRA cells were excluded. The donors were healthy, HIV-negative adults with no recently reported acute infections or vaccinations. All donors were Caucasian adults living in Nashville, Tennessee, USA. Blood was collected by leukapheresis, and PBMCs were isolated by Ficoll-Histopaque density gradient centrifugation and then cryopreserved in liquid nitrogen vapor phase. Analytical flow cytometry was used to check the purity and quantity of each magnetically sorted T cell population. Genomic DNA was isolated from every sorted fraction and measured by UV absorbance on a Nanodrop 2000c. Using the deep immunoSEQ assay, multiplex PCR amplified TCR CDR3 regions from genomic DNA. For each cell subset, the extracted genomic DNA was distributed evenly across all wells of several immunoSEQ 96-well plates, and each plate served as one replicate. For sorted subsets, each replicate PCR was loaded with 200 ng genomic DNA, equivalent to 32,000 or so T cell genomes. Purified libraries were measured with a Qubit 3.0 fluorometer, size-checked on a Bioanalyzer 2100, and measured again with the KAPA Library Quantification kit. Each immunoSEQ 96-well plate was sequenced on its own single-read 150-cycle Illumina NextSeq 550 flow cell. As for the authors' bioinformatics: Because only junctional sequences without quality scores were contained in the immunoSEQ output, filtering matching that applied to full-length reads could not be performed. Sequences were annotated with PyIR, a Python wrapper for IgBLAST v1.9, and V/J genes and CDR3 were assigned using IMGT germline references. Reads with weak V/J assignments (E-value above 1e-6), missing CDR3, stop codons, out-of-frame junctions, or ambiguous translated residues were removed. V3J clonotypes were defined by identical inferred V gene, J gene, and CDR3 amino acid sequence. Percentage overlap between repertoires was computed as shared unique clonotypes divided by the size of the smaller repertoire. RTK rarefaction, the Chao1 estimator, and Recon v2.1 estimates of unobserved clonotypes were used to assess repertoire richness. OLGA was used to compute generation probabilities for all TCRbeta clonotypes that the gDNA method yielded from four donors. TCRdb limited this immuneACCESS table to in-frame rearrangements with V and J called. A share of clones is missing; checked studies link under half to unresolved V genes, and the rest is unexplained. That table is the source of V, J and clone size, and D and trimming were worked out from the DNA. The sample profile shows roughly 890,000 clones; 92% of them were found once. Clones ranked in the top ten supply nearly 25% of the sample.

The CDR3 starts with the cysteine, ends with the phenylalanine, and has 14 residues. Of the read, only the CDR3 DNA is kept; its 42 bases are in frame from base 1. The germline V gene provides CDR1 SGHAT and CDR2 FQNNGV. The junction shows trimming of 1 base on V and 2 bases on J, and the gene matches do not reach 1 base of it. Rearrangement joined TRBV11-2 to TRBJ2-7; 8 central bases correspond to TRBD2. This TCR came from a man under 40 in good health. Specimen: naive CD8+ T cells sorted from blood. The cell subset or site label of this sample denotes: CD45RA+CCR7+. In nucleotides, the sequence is TGTGCCAGCAGCTTAGGAGCGGGGGCCTACGAGCAGTACTTC. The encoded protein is CASSLGAGAYEQYF. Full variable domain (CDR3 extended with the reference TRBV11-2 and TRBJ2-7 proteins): EAGVAQSPRYKIIEKRQSVAFWCNPISGHATLYWYQQILGQGPKLLIQFQNNGVVDDSQLPKDRFSAERLKGVDSTLKIQPAKLEDSAVYLCASSLGAGAYEQYFGPGTRLTVT.